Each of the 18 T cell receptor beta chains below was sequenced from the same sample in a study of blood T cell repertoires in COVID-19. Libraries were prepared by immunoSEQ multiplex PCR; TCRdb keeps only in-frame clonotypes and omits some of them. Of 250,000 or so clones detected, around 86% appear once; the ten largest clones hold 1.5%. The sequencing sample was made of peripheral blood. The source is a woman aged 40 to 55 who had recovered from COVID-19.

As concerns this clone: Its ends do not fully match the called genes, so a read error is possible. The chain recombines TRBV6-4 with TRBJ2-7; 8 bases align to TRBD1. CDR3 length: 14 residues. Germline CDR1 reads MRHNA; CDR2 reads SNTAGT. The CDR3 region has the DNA TGTGCCAGCAGGGACTCGGGACAGGACTACGAGCAGTACTTC. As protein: CASRDSGQDYEQYF.

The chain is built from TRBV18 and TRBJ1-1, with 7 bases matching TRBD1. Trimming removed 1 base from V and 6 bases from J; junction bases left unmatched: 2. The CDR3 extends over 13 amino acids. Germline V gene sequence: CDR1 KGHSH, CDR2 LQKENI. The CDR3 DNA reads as TGTGCCAGCTCACCACAACAGGGGCCTGAAGCTTTCTTT. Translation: CASSPQQGPEAFF.

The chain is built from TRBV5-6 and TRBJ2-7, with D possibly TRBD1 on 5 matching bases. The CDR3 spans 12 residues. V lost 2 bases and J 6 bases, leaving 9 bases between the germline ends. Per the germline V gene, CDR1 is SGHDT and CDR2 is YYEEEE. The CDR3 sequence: CASSFGRVEQYF. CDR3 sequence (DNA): TGTGCCAGCAGCTTTGGCAGGGTCGAGCAGTACTTC.

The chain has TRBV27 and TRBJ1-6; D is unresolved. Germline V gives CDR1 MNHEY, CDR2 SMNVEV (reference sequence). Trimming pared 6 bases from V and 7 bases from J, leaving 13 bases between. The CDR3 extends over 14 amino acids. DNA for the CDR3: TGTGCCAGCAGGGGCTCGATTTCGAATTCACCCCTCCACTTT. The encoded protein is CASRGSISNSPLHF.

CDR3 in DNA: TGTGCCAGCAGCTACAGGGACCCCAACTACGAGCAGTACTTC. Translation: CASSYRDPNYEQYF. The chain has TRBV5-8 and TRBJ2-7; D might be TRBD1 (6 bases). Germline CDR1 and CDR2: SGHTS and YDEGEE. The CDR3 is 14 amino acids. V was clipped by 3 bases and J by 3 bases, with 13 bases between them.

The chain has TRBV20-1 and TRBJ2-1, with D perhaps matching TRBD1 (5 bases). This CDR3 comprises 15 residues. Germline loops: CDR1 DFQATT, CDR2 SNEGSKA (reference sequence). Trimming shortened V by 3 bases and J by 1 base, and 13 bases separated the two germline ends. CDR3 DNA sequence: TGCAGTGCTAGTAGGTGGGGCTATTCCTACAATGAGCAGTTCTTC. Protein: CSASRWGYSYNEQFF.

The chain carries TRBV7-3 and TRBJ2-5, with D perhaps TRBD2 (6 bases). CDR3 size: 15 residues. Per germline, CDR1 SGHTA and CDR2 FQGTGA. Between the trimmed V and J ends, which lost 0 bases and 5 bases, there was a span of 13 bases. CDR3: CASSLTATGGETQYF. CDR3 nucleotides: TGTGCCAGCAGCTTAACCGCAACAGGAGGGGAGACCCAGTACTTC.

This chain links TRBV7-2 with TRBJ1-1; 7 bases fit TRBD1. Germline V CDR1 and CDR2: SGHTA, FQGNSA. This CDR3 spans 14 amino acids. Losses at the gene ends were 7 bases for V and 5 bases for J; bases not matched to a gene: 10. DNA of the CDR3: TGTGCCAGCATCCCGGACAGGTTTGGGACTGAAGCTTTCTTT. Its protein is CASIPDRFGTEAFF.

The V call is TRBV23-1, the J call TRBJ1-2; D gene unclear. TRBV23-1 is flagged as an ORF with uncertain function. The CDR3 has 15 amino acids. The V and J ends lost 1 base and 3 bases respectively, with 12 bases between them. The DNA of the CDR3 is TGCGCCAGCAGTCAATTTAGAATCCTCTACTATGGCTACACCTTC. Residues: CASSQFRILYYGYTF.

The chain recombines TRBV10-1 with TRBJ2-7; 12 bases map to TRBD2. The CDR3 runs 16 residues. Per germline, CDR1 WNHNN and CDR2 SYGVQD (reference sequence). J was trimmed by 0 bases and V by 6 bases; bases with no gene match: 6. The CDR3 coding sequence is TGCGCCAGCAGCGGAGGACTAGCGGGGAGCTCCTACGAGCAGTACTTC. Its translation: CASSGGLAGSSYEQYF.

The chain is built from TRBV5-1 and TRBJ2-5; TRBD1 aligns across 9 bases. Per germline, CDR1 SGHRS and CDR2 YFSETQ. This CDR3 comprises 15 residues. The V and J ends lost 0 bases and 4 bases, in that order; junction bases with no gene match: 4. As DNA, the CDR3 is TGCGCCAGCAGCTTGGAGACAGGGGGACGAGAGACCCAGTACTTC. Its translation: CASSLETGGRETQYF.

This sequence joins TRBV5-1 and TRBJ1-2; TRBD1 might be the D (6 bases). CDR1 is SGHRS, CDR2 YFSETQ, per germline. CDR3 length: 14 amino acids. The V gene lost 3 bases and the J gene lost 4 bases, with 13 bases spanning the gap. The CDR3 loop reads CASSSDSWSYGYTF. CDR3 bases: TGCGCCAGCAGCTCGGACAGCTGGTCCTATGGCTACACCTTC.

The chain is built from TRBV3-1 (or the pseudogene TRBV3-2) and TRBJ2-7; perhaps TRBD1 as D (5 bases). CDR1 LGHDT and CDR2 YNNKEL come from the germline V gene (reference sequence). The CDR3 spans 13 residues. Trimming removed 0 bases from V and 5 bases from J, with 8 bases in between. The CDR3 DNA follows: TGTGCCAGCAGCCAAGATTTCAGGGACGAGCAGTACTTC. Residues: CASSQDFRDEQYF.

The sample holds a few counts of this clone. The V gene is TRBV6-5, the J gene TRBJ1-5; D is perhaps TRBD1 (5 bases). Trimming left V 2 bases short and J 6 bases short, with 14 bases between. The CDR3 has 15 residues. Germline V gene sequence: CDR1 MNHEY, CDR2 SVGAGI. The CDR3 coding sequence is TGTGCCAGCAGTTACACGGGGGGGATGGGTCAGCCCCAGCATTTT. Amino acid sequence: CASSYTGGMGQPQHF.

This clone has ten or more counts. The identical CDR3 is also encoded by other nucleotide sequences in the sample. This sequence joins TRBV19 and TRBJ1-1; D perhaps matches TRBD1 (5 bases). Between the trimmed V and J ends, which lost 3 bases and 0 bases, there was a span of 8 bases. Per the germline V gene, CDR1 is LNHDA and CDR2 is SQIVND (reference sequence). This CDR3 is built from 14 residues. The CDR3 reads CASSIPGMNTEAFF. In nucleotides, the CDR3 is TGTGCCAGTAGTATCCCAGGGATGAACACTGAAGCTTTCTTT. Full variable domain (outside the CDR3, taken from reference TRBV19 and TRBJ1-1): DGGITQSPKYLFRKEGQNVTLSCEQNLNHDAMYWYRQDPGQGLRLIYYSQIVNDFQKGDIAEGYSVSREKKESFPLTVTSAQKNPTAFYLCASSIPGMNTEAFFGQGTRLTVV.

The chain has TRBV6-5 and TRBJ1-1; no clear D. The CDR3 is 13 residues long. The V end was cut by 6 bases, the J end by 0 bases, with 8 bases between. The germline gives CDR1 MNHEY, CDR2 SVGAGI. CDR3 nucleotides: TGTGCCAGCAGCAAGACACTGAACACTGAAGCTTTCTTT. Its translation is CASSKTLNTEAFF.

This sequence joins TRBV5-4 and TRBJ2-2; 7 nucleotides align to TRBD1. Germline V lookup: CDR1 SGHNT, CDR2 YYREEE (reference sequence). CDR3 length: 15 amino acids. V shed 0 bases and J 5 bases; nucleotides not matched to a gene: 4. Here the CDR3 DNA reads TGTGCCAGCAGCTTGGTACAGGGGTCGACCGGGGAGCTGTTTTTT. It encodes CASSLVQGSTGELFF.

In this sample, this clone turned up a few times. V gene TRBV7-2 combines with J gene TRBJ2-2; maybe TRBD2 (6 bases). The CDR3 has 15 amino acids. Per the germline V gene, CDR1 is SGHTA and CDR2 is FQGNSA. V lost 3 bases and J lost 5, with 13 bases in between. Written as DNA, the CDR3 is TGTGCCAGCAGCTTCGGTGGGGCGGGAACCGGGGAGCTGTTTTTT. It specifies CASSFGGAGTGELFF. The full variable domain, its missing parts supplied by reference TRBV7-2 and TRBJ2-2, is GAGVSQSPSNKVTEKGKDVELRCDPISGHTALYWYRQSLGQGLEFLIYFQGNSAPDKSGLPSDRFSAERTGGSVSTLTIQRTQQEDSAVYLCASSFGGAGTGELFFGEGSRLTVL.